Listed below are T cell receptor beta chains from one sample, sequenced in a study of a mutant IDH1 vaccine in newly diagnosed glioma. Generated by immunoSEQ multiplex PCR, the TCRdb table keeps only in-frame clones and is missing some. The sample lists approximately 37,000 clones, 82% occurring once. Their antigen targets remain unknown. This sample comprised PBMCs, obtained from a glioma patient whose treatment included an IDH1 peptide vaccine. These receptors were taken from a man aged 18 to 29 with glioma. Some clones in this sample may be carry-over from other donors' samples. Both conserved end residues are part of each CDR3. Each record gives: CDR3 length, J gene, D gene, V gene, clone size, CDR3 DNA, CDR3 protein. A D gene is named only where the DNA matches it firmly. A clone size is listed for some rows: how often the clone was seen (once, few, many), or a class if it is expanded.

17,TRBJ1-5,TRBD1,TRBV5-1,NA,TGCGCCAGCAGCCGCGAGCCGACAGGGACGAGCAATCAGCCCCAGCATTTT,CASSREPTGTSNQPQHF
15,TRBJ2-5,TRBD1,TRBV9,NA,TGTGCCAGCAGCGTAGAGAGAGGGGGCGGCGAGACCCAGTACTTC,CASSVERGGGETQYF
16,TRBJ2-7,TRBD2,TRBV7-2,once,TGTGCCAGCAGCCCAATACTAGCGGGGGGGCCGAACGAGCAGTACTTC,CASSPILAGGPNEQYF
15,TRBJ2-7,TRBD1,TRBV4-3,NA,TGCGCCAGCAGCCACGGGACAGGGAAACCCTACGAGCAGTACTTC,CASSHGTGKPYEQYF
14,TRBJ1-1,TRBD1,TRBV5-1,NA,TGCGCCAGCAGCCCCCGACAGGGGGACACTGAAGCTTTCTTT,CASSPRQGDTEAFF
14,TRBJ1-4,NA,TRBV7-2,few,TGTGCCAGCAGCTTTTCGGCGTTAAATGAAAAACTGTTTTTT,CASSFSALNEKLFF
15,TRBJ2-2,NA,TRBV2,NA,TGTGCCAGCAGTGAATCGGCGCCGAGAACCGGGGAGCTGTTTTTT,CASSESAPRTGELFF
14,TRBJ1-5,NA,TRBV30,few,TGTGCCTGGAGTACAGGATTGCCTCATCAGCCCCAGCATTTT,CAWSTGLPHQPQHF
14,TRBJ1-3,TRBD1,TRBV29-1,NA,TGCAGCGTTGATCGACAGGGGGCTGGAAACACCATATATTTT,CSVDRQGAGNTIYF
14,TRBJ1-1,NA,TRBV5-1,NA,TGCGCCAGCAGCTTGGAGGAGGGTCAGACTGAAGCTTTCTTT,CASSLEEGQTEAFF
13,TRBJ2-7,NA,TRBV2,NA,TGTGCCAGCACCATGGGGCCGTCCTACGAGCAGTACTTC,CASTMGPSYEQYF
14,TRBJ2-7,NA,TRBV4-2,NA,TGTGCCAGCAGCCAAACAGGTGGGTCCTACGAGCAGTACTTC,CASSQTGGSYEQYF
11,TRBJ1-1,NA,TRBV25-1,NA,TGTGCCAGCATTAGGGGTTCTGAAGCTTTCTTT,CASIRGSEAFF
14,TRBJ1-1,TRBD1,TRBV6-5,NA,TGTGCCAGCAGTTACAAGACAGGGGGCACTGAAGCTTTCTTT,CASSYKTGGTEAFF
15,TRBJ2-7,TRBD2,TRBV6-5,NA,TGTGCCAGCAGTCCGGGGGGAATTAGCTCCTACGAGCAGTACTTC,CASSPGGISSYEQYF
15,TRBJ1-2,TRBD1,TRBV7-9,NA,TGTGCCAGCAGCCCCTCACAGGGGGAGTACTATGGCTACACCTTC,CASSPSQGEYYGYTF
15,TRBJ2-5,TRBD1,TRBV4-1,once,TGCGCCAGCAGCCAAGATCTGGGACAGGGGGCGACCCAGTACTTC,CASSQDLGQGATQYF
16,TRBJ2-2,NA,TRBV7-6,NA,TGTGCCAGCAGCTTAGTGATCACAGGGCGGGACGGGGAGCTGTTTTTT,CASSLVITGRDGELFF
16,TRBJ1-5,NA,TRBV10-3,NA,TGTGCCATCAGTGAGAAAGGCACAGCTACTAATCAGCCCCAGCATTTT,CAISEKGTATNQPQHF
13,TRBJ2-7,TRBD1,TRBV2,medium-sized,TGTGCCAGCAACGGGGACAGCTCCTACGAGCAGTACTTC,CASNGDSSYEQYF
17,TRBJ2-2,NA,TRBV9,NA,TGTGCCAGCAGCGTAGCAGGGGACCGCGCGAACACCGGGGAGCTGTTTTTT,CASSVAGDRANTGELFF
14,TRBJ2-7,TRBD2,TRBV7-9,NA,TGTGCCAGCAGCTTTGAACTAGCGGGGGACGAGCAGTACTTC,CASSFELAGDEQYF
15,TRBJ1-2,NA,TRBV6-6,NA,TGTGCCAGCAGTTCCCCCGACAGGTCTATCTATGGCTACACCTTC,CASSSPDRSIYGYTF
14,TRBJ1-2,TRBD1,TRBV18,NA,TGTGCCAGCTCAGACCGGGACAGGGCCTATGGCTACACCTTC,CASSDRDRAYGYTF
14,TRBJ2-7,TRBD1,TRBV7-2,NA,TGTGCCAGCAGCGAAGCACAGGGGGCCTACGAGCAGTACTTC,CASSEAQGAYEQYF
13,TRBJ2-7,NA,TRBV4-3,NA,TGCGCCAGCAGCCAAGGAGTTTGGAGTCCCGGAGATTTC,CASSQGVWSPGDF
16,TRBJ1-4,NA,TRBV5-6,NA,TGTGCCAGCAGCAAGGTGTGGATTTCAACTAATGAAAAACTGTTTTTT,CASSKVWISTNEKLFF
14,TRBJ1-2,NA,TRBV29-1,NA,TGCAGCGTTGAACGGGGGGGCTGGGGCTATGGCTACACCTTC,CSVERGGWGYGYTF
13,TRBJ1-2,NA,TRBV29-1,once,TGCAGCGTTGACCCAGGGCGGGCCTATGGCTACACCTTC,CSVDPGRAYGYTF
13,TRBJ2-7,NA,TRBV5-6,NA,TGTGCCAGCAGCTTCGGTGGAGGTGTTAGGCAGTACTTC,CASSFGGGVRQYF
14,TRBJ1-1,NA,TRBV4-3,NA,TGCGCCAGCAGCCAAGATCCGGGGAGCAGGGGCCAATTCTTT,CASSQDPGSRGQFF
16,TRBJ1-5,NA,TRBV19,NA,TGTGCCAGTAGTCCCTATCTTTCAGGGATGGCTCAGCCCCAGCATTTT,CASSPYLSGMAQPQHF
15,TRBJ2-7,TRBD1,TRBV4-3,NA,TGCGCCAGCAGCCATTTAGGGCAGGGGGCGGACGAGCAGTACTTC,CASSHLGQGADEQYF
14,TRBJ1-4,TRBD1,TRBV6-5,NA,TGTGCCAGCAGTGCAACAGGGGGGGACGAAAAACTGTTTTTT,CASSATGGDEKLFF
13,TRBJ2-7,NA,TRBV19,once,TGTGCCAGTAGTATGGCACTATATTACGAGCAGTACTTC,CASSMALYYEQYF
18,TRBJ2-4,TRBD1,TRBV5-4,NA,TGTGCCAGCAGCTTGGTGAGACAGGGGTCCGGAGCCAAAAACATTCAGTACTTC,CASSLVRQGSGAKNIQYF
13,TRBJ1-5,NA,TRBV2,NA,TGTGCCAGCGGCAAGGAGGGGGATCAGCCCCAGCATTTT,CASGKEGDQPQHF
14,TRBJ1-4,NA,TRBV27,NA,TGTGCCAGCAGTCTCACAGGGAGAGGGGAAAAACTGTTTTTT,CASSLTGRGEKLFF
13,TRBJ1-2,TRBD1,TRBV2,few,TGTGCCAGCAGTTTACAGGGGGACTATGGCTACACCTTC,CASSLQGDYGYTF
13,TRBJ1-6,NA,TRBV7-3,NA,TGTGCCAGCAGCGCCCAAACCAATTCACCCCTCCACTTT,CASSAQTNSPLHF
16,TRBJ2-2,NA,TRBV10-2,NA,TGCGCCAGCAGTGAATCGTGGGGAGGTCGTTCCGGGGAGCTGTTTTTT,CASSESWGGRSGELFF
16,TRBJ1-4,TRBD1,TRBV5-4,NA,TGTGCCAGCAGCCGCGGGACAGGGGGGACTAATGAAAAACTGTTTTTT,CASSRGTGGTNEKLFF
15,TRBJ1-1,NA,TRBV9,NA,TGTGCCAGCAGCGTAGGCGGCAGCATGAACACTGAAGCTTTCTTT,CASSVGGSMNTEAFF
16,TRBJ2-3,TRBD2,TRBV30,NA,TGTGCCTGGAGTCCGCTAGGGACTAGCAGCACAGATACGCAGTATTTT,CAWSPLGTSSTDTQYF
17,TRBJ2-5,TRBD1,TRBV7-2,NA,TGTGCCAGCAGTCACGACAGGGAACTACTAACACAAGAGACCCAGTACTTC,CASSHDRELLTQETQYF
14,TRBJ2-7,NA,TRBV7-3,NA,TGTGCCAGCAGCACTGGGGGGAGCTCCTACGAGCAGTACTTC,CASSTGGSSYEQYF
14,TRBJ2-7,NA,TRBV30,NA,TGTGCCTGGAGTGTACAATCTGGCCGGCACGAGCAGTACTTC,CAWSVQSGRHEQYF
16,TRBJ2-1,NA,TRBV5-1,NA,TGCGCCAGCCATCCTGGATGGGGTAGAGGGCATGATGAGCAGTTCTTC,CASHPGWGRGHDEQFF
15,TRBJ1-2,NA,TRBV28,NA,TGTGCCAGCAGCCTCGGATACGCTTCTAACTATGGCTACACCTTC,CASSLGYASNYGYTF
9,TRBJ2-7,NA,TRBV6-4,once,TGTGCCAGCACCCGCGAGCAGTACTTC,CASTREQYF
14,TRBJ1-5,NA,TRBV2,once,TGTGCCAGCAGTCGGGACACTTACAATCAGCCCCAGCATTTT,CASSRDTYNQPQHF
15,TRBJ2-1,TRBD2,TRBV2,NA,TGTGCCAGCAGTGAAGTTGCCGCGGGGGGCGATGAGCAGTTCTTC,CASSEVAAGGDEQFF
13,TRBJ1-1,TRBD1,TRBV7-2,NA,TGTGCCAGCAGCGGGGGACAGGGCACTGAAGCTTTCTTT,CASSGGQGTEAFF
15,TRBJ1-2,NA,TRBV4-1,NA,TGCGCCAGCAGCCAAGAGACACATGCTAACTATGGCTACACCTTC,CASSQETHANYGYTF
15,TRBJ1-4,NA,TRBV7-9,NA,TGTGCCAGCAGGGCGGGCGGTGCAACTAATGAAAAACTGTTTTTT,CASRAGGATNEKLFF